This note documents a single T cell receptor (beta chain) sequence. These data are taken from a study of T cell changes during pregnancy in multiple sclerosis. The data were produced by immunoSEQ multiplex PCR, yet TCRdb's version contains in-frame clones alone and is incomplete. There are some 120,000 clones in the sample; less than 97% occur only once, and about 0.45% lies in the top ten. Trimming took 7 bases from V and 3 from J, leaving 11 bases between them. The germline CDR1 and CDR2 sequences are SQVTM and ANQGSEA. This CDR3 spans 12 amino acids. This clonotype originated in a female donor with multiple sclerosis, enrolled in a pregnancy study. The starting material was peripheral blood, obtained after pregnancy. The chain carries TRBV29-1 and TRBJ2-3, with D possibly being TRBD1 (5 bases). The CDR3 here is CSGESGTDTQYF. The CDR3 DNA reads as TGCAGCGGAGAATCAGGGACAGATACGCAGTATTTT.